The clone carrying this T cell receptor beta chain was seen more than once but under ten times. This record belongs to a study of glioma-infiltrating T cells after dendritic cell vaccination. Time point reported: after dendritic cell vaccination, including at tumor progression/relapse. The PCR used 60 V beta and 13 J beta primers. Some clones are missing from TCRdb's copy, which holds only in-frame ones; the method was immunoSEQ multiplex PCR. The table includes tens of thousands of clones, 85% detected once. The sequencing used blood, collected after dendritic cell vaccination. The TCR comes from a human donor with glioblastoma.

CDR3 in amino acids: CASSPRIKDIQYF. In nucleotides, the CDR3 is TGTGCCAGTAGTCCCAGGATAAAGGACATTCAGTACTTC. This sequence joins TRBV19 and TRBJ2-4; D is undetermined. This CDR3 contains 13 residues. The V gene lost 5 bases and the J gene lost 8 bases, with 13 bases spanning the gap. Germline V lookup: CDR1 LNHDA, CDR2 SQIVND (reference sequence). Full variable domain (rest looked up from reference TRBV19 and TRBJ2-4): DGGITQSPKYLFRKEGQNVTLSCEQNLNHDAMYWYRQDPGQGLRLIYYSQIVNDFQKGDIAEGYSVSREKKESFPLTVTSAQKNPTAFYLCASSPRIKDIQYFGAGTRLSVL.